The clone carrying this T cell receptor beta chain was observed a few times. Its antigen is not identified. Via MiXCR, TCRdb re-called the 5' RACE reads, giving one row per CDR3 protein. The top ten hold roughly 7.7% of the sample, which has 550,000 to 700,000 distinct CDR3 sequences, approximately 15% seen once. The data were obtained in a study of T-cell memory formation after mild COVID-19. Overall study: For the most part, TCR clusters were specific to one donor.

From germline, CDR1 is KGHSH and CDR2 LQKENI. The length of the CDR3 is 15 residues. Trimming took 6 bases from V and 0 from J, leaving 13 bases between them. Whole-study results and caveats: Cross-reactive memory seemingly joined, as some responding clones were found in pre-infection memory. Later expanders leaned toward CD4+, whereas clones contracting from day 15 to 85 were balanced CD4/CD8.

The origin of this receptor is an adult woman who had mild COVID-19 (a few samples of this study predate the infection). Cell type and time point are not known. Sequenced input: PBMCs or a T cell subset sorted from them (not recorded which). The V gene is TRBV18, the J gene TRBJ2-3; no definite D call. The CDR3 sequence: CASSPATASTDTQYF. In DNA, the CDR3 is TGTGCCAGCTCCCCAGCGACCGCTAGCACAGATACGCAGTATTTT.